The 11 T cell receptor beta chains reported below all come from one sample, sequenced in a study of blood T cell repertoires in COVID-19. Method: immunoSEQ multiplex PCR; TCRdb's copy keeps in-frame clones and lacks some. Of 75,000 to 90,000 clones in the sample, over 80% were seen once. Sequencing input: peripheral blood. These receptors all stem from a human donor in a cohort sampled during active COVID-19.

The V and J genes are TRBV7-8 and TRBJ2-3, with TRBD2 matching over 11 bases. The junction had 9 bases not matched to a gene; V was cut back by 5 bases and J by 2 bases. Per the germline V gene, CDR1 is SGHVS and CDR2 is FQNEAQ. CDR3 length: 17 amino acids. The CDR3 here is CASSPGSGRENTDTQYF. Written as DNA, the CDR3 is TGTGCCAGCAGCCCGGGTAGCGGGAGGGAGAACACAGATACGCAGTATTTT.

This clone occurred once. The CDR3, as DNA: TGCAGCGTCCAGGGGGAAGGGACGGAAAAACTGTTTTTT. This encodes CSVQGEGTEKLFF. This chain connects TRBV29-1 to TRBJ1-4; 7 bases are a match to TRBD1. After removal of 6 bases from V and 8 bases from J, the junction contained 9 bases not matched to a gene. The CDR3 consists of 13 residues. Per germline, CDR1 SQVTM and CDR2 ANQGSEA.

The chain carries TRBV2 and TRBJ2-6, with D tentatively TRBD1 (6 bases). Per germline, CDR1 SNHLY and CDR2 FYNNEI. The CDR3 length is 16 residues. With 5 bases removed from V and 0 bases from J, the gap between germline ends came to 11 bases. The CDR3 is CASSPDSYSGANVLTF. In nucleotides, the CDR3 is TGTGCCAGCAGTCCGGACAGCTACTCTGGGGCCAACGTCCTGACTTTC. Variable domain in full (rest from reference TRBV2 and TRBJ2-6): EPEVTQTPSHQVTQMGQEVILRCVPISNHLYFYWYRQILGQKVEFLVSFYNNEISEKSEIFDDQFSVERPDGSNFTLKIRSTKLEDSAMYFCASSPDSYSGANVLTFGAGSRLTVL.

The rearrangement links TRBV9 to TRBJ2-1; 10 bases agree with TRBD1. This CDR3 is built from 16 residues. Germline values: CDR1 SGDLS, CDR2 YYNGEE. Germline trimming cut 3 bases from V and 8 bases from J; bases unmatched to any gene: 11. CDR3 coding DNA: TGTGCCAGCAGCGAGCGTGGAGGGACAGGGGTCGATGAGCAGTTCTTC. Its protein is CASSERGGTGVDEQFF. The full variable domain, completed using reference TRBV9 and TRBJ2-1, is DSGVTQTPKHLITATGQRVTLRCSPRSGDLSVYWYQQSLDQGLQFLIQYYNGEERAKGNILERFSAQQFPDLHSELNLSSLELGDSALYFCASSERGGTGVDEQFFGPGTRLTVL.

The gene calls are TRBV6-5 and TRBJ2-7, with TRBD2 as a possible D gene (6 bases). The V and J ends lost 5 bases and 0 bases respectively, with 14 bases between them. The germline V gene has CDR1 MNHEY and CDR2 SVGAGI. This CDR3 has 15 residues. DNA of the CDR3: TGTGCCAGCAGTATTGTGGGACTGAACTCCTACGAGCAGTACTTC. Translating gives CASSIVGLNSYEQYF.

The genes are TRBV28 and TRBJ1-2; a possible D gene is TRBD1 (5 bases). CDR3 size: 13 residues. The V gene's germline CDR1 is MDHEN and CDR2 SYDVKM. The ends were cut back, 3 bases at V and 8 bases at J, with 13 bases in the middle. The CDR3 loop reads CASSFQGTRGYTF. In DNA form, the CDR3 reads TGTGCCAGCAGTTTTCAGGGAACGAGGGGCTACACCTTC.

The chain employs TRBV18 and TRBJ2-2; 7 nucleotides line up with TRBD2. Germline V gene lookup returns CDR1 KGHSH and CDR2 LQKENI. The ends lost 2 bases at V and 2 bases at J; junction bases unmatched: 11. The CDR3 is 18 amino acids. DNA of the CDR3: TGTGCCAGCTCACCAAGCCCCCTCGGGGAGGGAAACACCGGGGAGCTGTTTTTT. It codes for CASSPSPLGEGNTGELFF. Filled out from reference TRBV18 and TRBJ2-2, the complete variable domain reads NAGVMQNPRHLVRRRGQEARLRCSPMKGHSHVYWYRQLPEEGLKFMVYLQKENIIDESGMPKERFSAEFPKEGPSILRIQQVVRGDSAAYFCASSPSPLGEGNTGELFFGEGSRLTVL.

With respect to this clone: Sequence at one end of the junction differs from germline and may be a read error. V usage is TRBV11-2 and J usage is TRBJ1-1; 8 nucleotides align to TRBD1. Germline lookup yields CDR1 SGHAT and CDR2 FQNNGV. The CDR3 is 12 amino acids. This CDR3 is CASSSLRGRTNF. For the CDR3, the DNA is TGTGCCAGCAGCTCTCTCAGGGGGCGGACCAATTTT.

CDR3 sequence (DNA): TGTGCCAGCAGTGAGACCCACAGGGGGTGGGAAAAACTGTTTTTT. Translation: CASSETHRGWEKLFF. The chain carries TRBV6-1 and TRBJ1-4; 8 bases align to TRBD1. The CDR3 covers 15 residues. The germline gives CDR1 MNHNS, CDR2 SASEGT. V dropped 3 bases and J dropped 8; count of bases not matched to a gene: 8.

The chain is built from TRBV6-5 and TRBJ2-2; D remains ambiguous. V lost 6 bases to trimming and J lost 6 bases, with 14 bases between them. CDR3 length equals 14 residues. Per the germline V gene, CDR1 is MNHEY and CDR2 is SVGAGI. Here the CDR3 reads CASRSHIQSGELFF. The CDR3 coding sequence is TGTGCCAGCAGAAGCCACATACAGTCCGGGGAGCTGTTTTTT.

The rearrangement joins TRBV5-8 to TRBJ2-5; 8 bases are a match to TRBD1. Looked up from germline, CDR1 is SGHTS and CDR2 is YDEGEE. This CDR3 spans 17 amino acids. Germline trimming cut 2 bases from V and 5 bases from J; bases unmatched to any gene: 14. The CDR3 is CASSLGRGQGASETQYF. The DNA of the CDR3 is TGTGCCAGCAGCTTAGGCAGGGGCCAGGGGGCGTCGGAGACCCAGTACTTC.